This TCR beta chain was retrieved from a study of T cell responses to AZD1222 COVID-19 vaccine. Findings and caveats of the study: Reportedly, nearly half the spike-specific TCRs target unmutated variant regions. In a largely white British group with more females than males, clonal diversity was possibly underestimated. Spike-specific TCR breadth and depth went up after people got two AZD1222 doses. Dominant CD4 TCR responses targeted spike regions 160-218 and 743-854.

V lost 1 base, J lost 4 bases, and 11 bases lay in between. The germline V gene encodes CDR1 LGHDT and CDR2 YNNKEL (reference sequence). The CDR3 loop spans 15 amino acids. With regard to this clone: Its matching antigen is unknown.

Libraries were prepared by immunoSEQ multiplex PCR; TCRdb keeps only in-frame clonotypes and omits some of them. Among some 150,000 clones listed, about 92% were seen once. This sequence originates from an adult in good health. The chain combines TRBV3-1 (or the pseudogene TRBV3-2) with TRBJ1-5; tentative D call: TRBD1 (5 bases). Sequencing was performed on peripheral blood, taken on day 0 of MenACWY control vaccination. The DNA for the CDR3 is TGTGCCAGCAGCCAAGGTATAGGGACTAATCAGCCCCAGCATTTT. This codes for CASSQGIGTNQPQHF.